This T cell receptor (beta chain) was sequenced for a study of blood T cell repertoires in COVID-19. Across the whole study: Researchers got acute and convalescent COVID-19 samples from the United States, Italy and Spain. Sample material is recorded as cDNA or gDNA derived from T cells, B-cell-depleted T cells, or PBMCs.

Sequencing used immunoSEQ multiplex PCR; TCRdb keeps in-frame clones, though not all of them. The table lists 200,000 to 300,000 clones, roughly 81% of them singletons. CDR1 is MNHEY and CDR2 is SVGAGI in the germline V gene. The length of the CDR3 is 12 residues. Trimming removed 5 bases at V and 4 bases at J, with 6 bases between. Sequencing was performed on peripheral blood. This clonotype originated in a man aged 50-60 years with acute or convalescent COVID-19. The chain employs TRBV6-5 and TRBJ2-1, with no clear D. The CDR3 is CASSPRYNEQFF. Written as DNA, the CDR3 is TGTGCCAGCAGTCCGCGATACAATGAGCAGTTCTTC.